One sample yielded the 21 T cell receptor beta chains listed below, sequenced in a study of blood T cell repertoires in COVID-19 (dated by TCRdb to the early 2020s). The library relied on the immunoSEQ multiplex PCR assay. Sourced from immuneACCESS, this table was stored by TCRdb with only in-frame sequences that have V and J called. A share of the clones is absent; for the studies checked, an unresolved V gene accounts for under half, and the remainder has no known explanation. In all, the sample holds some 700,000 clones, and about nine tenths of those were seen once. Roughly 0.26% of the sample is held by the ten biggest clonotypes. Sample: peripheral blood. Every receptor here comes from a woman aged 18-29 years with acute or convalescent COVID-19.

V is TRBV7-2 and J is TRBJ2-6; D gene uncertain. CDR3 length equals 14 residues. Trimming took off 5 bases at V and 1 base at J, with 6 bases between the two ends. CDR1 is SGHTA, CDR2 FQGNSA, per germline. For the CDR3, the DNA is TGTGCCAGCAGCCCCAGGTCTGGGGCCAACGTCCTGACTTTC. Protein: CASSPRSGANVLTF.

The chain joins TRBV30 to TRBJ1-2; D is unresolved. Germline CDR1 is GTSNPN and CDR2 is SVGIG (reference sequence). Between the trimmed V and J ends, which lost 1 base and 7 bases, there was a span of 7 bases. This CDR3 contains 11 residues. The CDR3 loop is CAWSGVFGYTF. The CDR3 DNA follows: TGTGCCTGGAGTGGCGTTTTTGGCTACACCTTC.

This clone appeared once. The rearrangement links TRBV7-8 to TRBJ2-7; 7 bases line up with TRBD2. CDR1 is SGHVS and CDR2 is FQNEAQ in the germline V gene. The CDR3 totals 11 residues. V was pared by 7 bases and J by 6 bases, with 3 bases of the junction left unmatched. The CDR3 DNA follows: TGTGCCAGCAATTGGGGGGGCGAGCAGTACTTC. Encoded protein: CASNWGGEQYF.

The rearrangement uses TRBV5-5 and TRBJ1-6; D may be TRBD1 (6 bases). Germline CDR1 is SGHKS and CDR2 is YYEKEE (reference sequence). V lost 4 bases and J lost 6, with 14 bases in between. The CDR3 runs to 15 residues. The DNA for the CDR3 is TGTGCCAGCAGCCAAACAGGGACCTTTAATTCACCCCTCCACTTT. Amino acids: CASSQTGTFNSPLHF.

The rearrangement uses TRBV15 and TRBJ1-4, with a possible D match to TRBD1 (6 bases). Germline assignment: CDR1 LNHNV and CDR2 YYDKDF (reference sequence). This CDR3 is built from 15 residues. V lost 5 bases and J lost 7, with 17 bases in between. The CDR3 region has the DNA TGTGCCACCAGCCGGGGAGGGGGTAGGGGTGAAAAACTGTTTTTT. Translation: CATSRGGGRGEKLFF.

The chain has TRBV30 and TRBJ2-1; tentatively, D is TRBD1 (5 bases). The V end was cut by 1 base, the J end by 3 bases, with 7 bases between. Germline V gene lookup returns CDR1 GTSNPN and CDR2 SVGIG (reference sequence). There are 13 residues in the CDR3. CDR3 residues: CAWSGQIYNEQFF. In DNA form, the CDR3 reads TGTGCCTGGAGTGGACAGATCTACAATGAGCAGTTCTTC.

The rearrangement uses TRBV6-5 and TRBJ2-7, with 7 bases fitting TRBD2. With V trimmed by 7 bases and J by 0 bases, 9 bases remained unmatched. CDR1 and CDR2 from the germline V gene are MNHEY and SVGAGI. This CDR3 spans 15 amino acids. CDR3 sequence: CASKRGGQDSYEQYF. The CDR3 DNA sequence: TGTGCCAGCAAGAGGGGAGGGCAGGACTCCTACGAGCAGTACTTC.

The chain joins TRBV3-1 (or the pseudogene TRBV3-2) to TRBJ1-1, with TRBD1 identical over 8 bases. Germline CDR1 LGHDT, CDR2 YNNKEL (reference sequence). Trimming cost V 3 bases and J 4 bases; bases outside gene matches: 13. The CDR3 has 17 amino acids. The CDR3 coding sequence is TGTGCCAGCAGCCATCCAGGGGGCCGTGACTGGGGCACTGAAGCTTTCTTT. Translation: CASSHPGGRDWGTEAFF.

This chain connects TRBV4-3 to TRBJ1-4, with D perhaps matching TRBD1 (5 bases). V lost 0 bases to trimming and J lost 0 bases, with 8 bases between them. CDR3 length: 16 amino acids. Per germline, CDR1 LGHNA and CDR2 YSLEER. The CDR3 loop is CASSQEAGATNEKLFF. In DNA form, the CDR3 reads TGCGCCAGCAGCCAAGAGGCGGGGGCAACTAATGAAAAACTGTTTTTT.

The J gene is TRBJ1-1, the V gene TRBV6-1; D remains unclear. The V end lost 2 bases, the J end lost 3 bases, and 10 bases lay between the germline ends. Germline-derived CDR1 and CDR2 are MNHNS and SASEGT. CDR3 length: 14 residues. This CDR3 is CASSEFDEDTEAFF. The CDR3 DNA reads as TGTGCCAGCAGTGAATTCGACGAGGACACTGAAGCTTTCTTT.

The chain links TRBV5-4 to TRBJ1-4; tentatively, D is TRBD1 (5 bases). There are 16 residues in the CDR3. V was cut by 0 bases and J by 0 bases, with 9 bases left in between. CDR1 is SGHNT, CDR2 YYREEE, per germline (reference sequence). The CDR3 DNA is TGTGCCAGCAGCTTGGAGCAGGGCTCAACTAATGAAAAACTGTTTTTT. It is translated as CASSLEQGSTNEKLFF.

The chain combines TRBV2 with TRBJ2-1; 9 positions agree with TRBD1. Trimming at V came to 6 bases and at J to 4 bases, leaving 7 bases not matched to a gene. The length of the CDR3 is 15 residues. Germline V gene data show CDR1 as SNHLY and CDR2 as FYNNEI. The CDR3 DNA follows: TGTGCCAGCAGAGCCGGGACAGGGAGGTACAATGAGCAGTTCTTC. It codes for CASRAGTGRYNEQFF.

The gene calls are TRBV18 and TRBJ1-1, with D tentatively TRBD1 (5 bases). Looked up from germline, CDR1 is KGHSH and CDR2 is LQKENI. Between the trimmed V and J ends, which lost 0 bases and 0 bases, there was a span of 14 bases. The CDR3 sequence is 17 residues long. The CDR3 nucleotides read TGTGCCAGCTCACCACCGGACACGTGGGCGATGAACACTGAAGCTTTCTTT. Protein sequence: CASSPPDTWAMNTEAFF.

The chain combines TRBV4-2 with TRBJ1-2; 10 nucleotides align to TRBD1. V shed 0 bases, J shed 3 bases, and the junction held 13 bases outside the gene matches. Per germline, CDR1 LGHNA and CDR2 YNFKEQ. This CDR3 contains 19 residues. The CDR3 loop is CASSQDPRDRGEVDYGYTF. CDR3 nucleotides: TGTGCCAGCAGCCAAGACCCCCGGGACAGGGGTGAGGTAGACTATGGCTACACCTTC.

This chain links TRBV7-2 with TRBJ1-1; D remains ambiguous. Germline CDR1 and CDR2: SGHTA and FQGNSA. V lost 2 bases and J 2 bases, leaving 15 bases between the germline ends. The length of the CDR3 is 16 residues. The CDR3 spells CASSLISRRFNTEAFF. The CDR3 DNA follows: TGTGCCAGCAGCTTAATCTCGCGTCGGTTCAACACTGAAGCTTTCTTT.

This sequence joins TRBV7-3 and TRBJ2-1; D might be TRBD1 (6 bases). Trimming shortened V by 4 bases and J by 6 bases, and 13 bases separated the two germline ends. Germline V gene sequence: CDR1 SGHTA, CDR2 FQGTGA. This CDR3 has 14 amino acids. The CDR3 region has the DNA TGTGCCAGCAGCTCCAACAGGGCTTCCAATGAGCAGTTCTTC. Amino acid sequence: CASSSNRASNEQFF.

The gene calls are TRBV30 and TRBJ2-3, with 12 bases identical to TRBD2. The germline CDR1 and CDR2 sequences are GTSNPN and SVGIG (reference sequence). With 4 bases clipped from V and 4 bases from J, the junction kept 6 bases outside the gene matches. The CDR3 contains 15 residues. CDR3 DNA sequence: TGTGCCTGGACCTCGACTAGCGGGGGTTCAGATACGCAGTATTTT. This encodes CAWTSTSGGSDTQYF.

The V gene is TRBV11-2, the J gene TRBJ2-1, with 10 bases identical to TRBD2. V lost 4 bases, J lost 5 bases, and 5 bases stayed unmatched. CDR1 and CDR2 (germline): SGHAT, FQNNGV. The CDR3 spans 15 residues. In nucleotides, the CDR3 is TGTGCCAGCAGCTCTCTAGCGGGGGTAGACAATGAGCAGTTCTTC. It codes for CASSSLAGVDNEQFF.

Comments on this clone: One end of the junction is discordant with germline, which a read error may explain. This rearrangement joins TRBV12-3 or TRBV12-4 to TRBJ1-1; D is perhaps TRBD1 (6 bases). This CDR3 comprises 13 residues. As DNA, the CDR3 is TGTGCCAGCAGTCCGGACAGATCTATTGAAGTTTTCTTT. This sequence encodes CASSPDRSIEVFF.

This clone has more than one count but fewer than ten. This chain connects TRBV2 to TRBJ1-5; D not certain. The CDR3 loop spans 15 amino acids. Germline V gene lookup returns CDR1 SNHLY and CDR2 FYNNEI. Trimming stripped 2 bases from V and 9 bases from J, with 17 bases between. CDR3 sequence reads: CASSEIVPIKRPQHF. The DNA of the CDR3 is TGTGCCAGCAGTGAAATAGTCCCCATCAAACGGCCCCAGCATTTT.

The V call is TRBV11-2, the J call TRBJ1-1, with TRBD1 matching 7 bases. The trim removed 7 bases at V and 0 bases at J, leaving 8 bases unmatched. This CDR3 spans 15 amino acids. Germline lookup yields CDR1 SGHAT and CDR2 FQNNGV. DNA for the CDR3: TGTGCCAGCACCTCTTCGGGACAGATGAACACTGAAGCTTTCTTT. Protein: CASTSSGQMNTEAFF.